A single sample is the source of the 14 T cell receptor beta chains below, sequenced in a study of T cell responses to AZD1222 COVID-19 vaccine. Sequenced by immunoSEQ multiplex PCR; TCRdb stores in-frame clones only, minus some. Among about 140,000 clones listed, 80% to 95% were seen once. Sequencing was performed on peripheral blood, taken 28 days after the second AZD1222 dose. The receptor source for this set is an adult who received the AZD1222 COVID-19 vaccine.

This clone was observed a few times. The genes are TRBV7-2 and TRBJ2-7; weak D call: TRBD2 (5 bases). Trimming shortened V by 2 bases and J by 0 bases, and 14 bases separated the two germline ends. Germline lookup yields CDR1 SGHTA and CDR2 FQGNSA. This CDR3 is 16 amino acids long. Here the CDR3 reads CASSLTFGRGSYEQYF. CDR3 sequence (DNA): TGTGCCAGCAGCTTAACGTTCGGACGGGGCTCCTACGAGCAGTACTTC.

The chain combines TRBV28 with TRBJ2-7; TRBD2 aligns across 10 bases. This CDR3 comprises 15 residues. V was clipped by 4 bases and J by 3 bases; unmatched bases: 6. CDR1 MDHEN and CDR2 SYDVKM come from the germline V gene. The CDR3 sequence: CASSSSGRGVYEQYF. In DNA, the CDR3 is TGTGCCAGCAGTTCTAGCGGGAGAGGAGTCTACGAGCAGTACTTC.

V and J are TRBV28 and TRBJ1-5, with D possibly being TRBD1 (6 bases). V was pared by 0 bases and J by 3 bases, with 12 bases between. Germline CDR1 is MDHEN and CDR2 is SYDVKM. The CDR3 is made up of 16 amino acids. This chain's CDR3 is CASSLWAGDDNQPQHF. CDR3 DNA sequence: TGTGCCAGCAGTTTATGGGCAGGGGACGACAATCAGCCCCAGCATTTT.

This clone is a singleton in its sample. V and J are TRBV6-5 and TRBJ1-2; D might be TRBD1 (5 bases). This CDR3 comprises 13 residues. Germline loops: CDR1 MNHEY, CDR2 SVGAGI. V was shortened by 7 bases and J by 6 bases, with 15 bases between the two germline ends. CDR3 in amino acids: CASTSGRGDGYTF. The CDR3 DNA is TGTGCCAGCACCTCAGGGCGAGGGGATGGCTACACCTTC.

This clone was counted once. The chain employs TRBV9 and TRBJ1-6, with D possibly being TRBD1 (6 bases). Germline-derived CDR1 and CDR2 are SGDLS and YYNGEE. V lost 2 bases to trimming and J lost 10 bases, with 19 bases between them. This CDR3 comprises 16 residues. The CDR3 sequence is CASSVPLDRTGSPLHF. The CDR3 coding sequence is TGTGCCAGCAGCGTTCCATTAGACAGGACGGGCTCACCCCTCCACTTT.

As DNA, the CDR3 is TGCAGCGTTTCAAACAGGGGGGGAAGGACTGAAGCTTTCTTT. Translated, it gives CSVSNRGGRTEAFF. J is TRBJ1-1 and V is TRBV29-1; the match to TRBD1 covers 8 bases. Trimming at V came to 5 bases and at J to 5 bases, leaving 10 bases not matched to a gene. The length of the CDR3 is 14 residues. CDR1 and CDR2 (germline): SQVTM, ANQGSEA.

A note on this clone: The sample contains more than one DNA sequence encoding this CDR3. The chain employs TRBV27 and TRBJ1-4; TRBD1 agrees at 8 bases. V lost 4 bases and J lost 0; bases outside the gene matches: 1. Germline CDR1 is MNHEY and CDR2 is SMNVEV (reference sequence). The CDR3 has 15 residues. CDR3: CASSSQGATNEKLFF. As DNA, the CDR3 is TGTGCCAGCAGTTCACAGGGGGCAACTAATGAAAAACTGTTTTTT.

This rearrangement joins TRBV4-1 to TRBJ2-1, with D unclear. V gave up 1 base and J gave up 5 bases, with 6 bases separating them. The germline gives CDR1 MGHRA, CDR2 YSYEKL. The CDR3 extends over 13 amino acids. The CDR3 region is CASSQAYNNEQFF. CDR3 nucleotides: TGCGCCAGCAGCCAAGCCTACAACAATGAGCAGTTCTTC.

The chain combines TRBV5-1 with TRBJ1-1; TRBD1 agrees at 7 bases. Germline-derived CDR1 and CDR2 are SGHRS and YFSETQ. CDR3 length: 16 residues. Trimming cost V 0 bases and J 0 bases; bases outside gene matches: 5. The CDR3, as DNA: TGCGCCAGCAGCTTGGGGTCAGGGGGGATGAACACTGAAGCTTTCTTT. It encodes CASSLGSGGMNTEAFF.

The chain is built from TRBV7-9 and TRBJ2-2, with 7 bases fitting TRBD1. This CDR3 contains 18 residues. With V trimmed by 5 bases and J by 0 bases, 12 bases remained unmatched. The germline V gene encodes CDR1 SEHNR and CDR2 FQNEAQ (reference sequence). DNA for the CDR3: TGTGCCAGCAGCGCGACTCAGGGGGACCTCGCGAACACCGGGGAGCTGTTTTTT. This sequence encodes CASSATQGDLANTGELFF.

The chain couples TRBV14 to TRBJ1-3, with unresolved D. The CDR3 length is 17 residues. Trimming took off 1 base at V and 0 bases at J, with 13 bases between the two ends. CDR1 and CDR2 from the germline V gene are SGHDN and FVKESK. The CDR3 sequence is CASSQAGQVYSGNTIYF. The CDR3 region has the DNA TGTGCCAGCAGCCAAGCTGGGCAGGTTTACTCTGGAAACACCATATATTTT.

This chain joins TRBV11-3 and TRBJ2-1; no definite D call. This CDR3 region has 11 residues. The germline V gene encodes CDR1 SGHNT and CDR2 YENEEA. V lost 3 bases and J lost 7, with 4 bases in between. This CDR3 is CASSLGNEQFF. The DNA for the CDR3 is TGTGCCAGCAGCTTGGGAAATGAGCAGTTCTTC.

The table lists this clone with a few counts. The chain recombines TRBV19 with TRBJ2-5; TRBD1 matches at 10 bases. Germline loops: CDR1 LNHDA, CDR2 SQIVND (reference sequence). This CDR3 comprises 17 residues. The V gene end was trimmed by 2 bases and the J gene end by 2 bases; junction bases not matched to a gene: 8. The CDR3 bases are TGTGCCAGTAGTATAAGGACCTCGGACAGGGGGCAAGAGACCCAGTACTTC. Translating gives CASSIRTSDRGQETQYF.

The genes are TRBV6-5 and TRBJ1-2; 11 bases match TRBD1. Trimming cost V 2 bases and J 4 bases; bases outside gene matches: 3. CDR3 size: 15 residues. Per the germline V gene, CDR1 is MNHEY and CDR2 is SVGAGI. CDR3 nucleotide sequence: TGTGCCAGCAGTTACACCGGGACAGGGGGCTATGGCTACACCTTC. Its protein product is CASSYTGTGGYGYTF.